The rows below give T cell receptor beta chains drawn from one sample of a study of regulatory T cells in long-lasting Graves disease. TCRdb re-analysed the multiplex PCR reads in MiXCR, keeping a single row per CDR3 protein. The sample shows some 500,000 distinct CDR3 sequences, roughly 12% of them seen only once. The data were also submitted as part of a second study, on T cells in Graves' hyperthyroidism and ophthalmopathy.

This specimen consisted of peripheral blood mononuclear cells (PBMCs), obtained at new diagnosis, from a patient treated with antithyroid drugs. The receptors stem from a man aged 25-45 years with Graves disease. Each CDR3 is given with its conserved first and last residue. Each record gives: clone size, J gene, D gene, V gene, CDR3 protein, CDR3 DNA. A D gene is named only where the DNA matches it firmly. Expanded clones are given a class, and other clones once, few, many or no size at all.

size: many
J: TRBJ2-3
D: TRBD2
V: TRBV5-4
CDR3: CASRMGGRDVSDTQYF
DNA: TGTGCCAGCAGGATGGGCGGGAGAGACGTTTCAGATACGCAGTATTTT

size: many
J: TRBJ1-1
D: .
V: TRBV24-1
CDR3: CATSDSNMNTEAFF
DNA: TGTGCCACCAGTGATTCCAATATGAACACTGAAGCTTTCTTT

size: many
J: TRBJ2-1
D: .
V: TRBV3-1
CDR3: CASSQEGGEREQFF
DNA: TGTGCCAGCAGCCAAGAGGGAGGAGAGCGAGAGCAGTTCTTC

size: .
J: TRBJ1-6
D: .
V: TRBV6-1
CDR3: CASNPRWADNSPLHF
DNA: TGTGCCAGCAACCCACGTTGGGCTGACAATTCACCCCTCCACTTT

size: .
J: TRBJ2-6
D: .
V: TRBV27
CDR3: CASSSPGAGANVLTF
DNA: TGTGCCAGCAGTTCCCCGGGGGCTGGGGCCAACGTCCTGACTTTC

size: .
J: TRBJ2-7
D: .
V: TRBV10-3
CDR3: CAIMDVSPTWGYEQCF
DNA: TGTGCCATCATGGATGTCTCCCCAACGTGGGGGTACGAGCAGTGCTTC

size: many
J: TRBJ2-7
D: TRBD1
V: TRBV19
CDR3: CASSSTGTGLYEQYF
DNA: TGTGCCAGCTCATCGACCGGGACAGGGCTGTACGAGCAGTACTTC

size: .
J: TRBJ2-2
D: .
V: TRBV27
CDR3: CASSVMADSANTGELFF
DNA: TGTGCCAGCAGCGTAATGGCCGACTCTGCTAACACCGGGGAGCTGTTTTTT

size: .
J: TRBJ2-7
D: .
V: TRBV11-2
CDR3: CASSLVGGDTTYEQYF
DNA: TGTGCCAGCAGCTTAGTAGGGGGGGACACAACCTACGAGCAGTACTTC

size: few
J: TRBJ2-7
D: .
V: TRBV4-2
CDR3: CASSQEPGGIPDEQYF
DNA: TGTGCCAGCAGCCAAGAGCCGGGCGGGATCCCGGACGAGCAGTACTTC

size: many
J: TRBJ2-7
D: TRBD2
V: TRBV29-1
CDR3: CSVEGRALAGLHEQYF
DNA: TGCAGCGTTGAAGGCAGGGCGCTAGCGGGATTGCACGAGCAGTACTTC

size: .
J: TRBJ1-6
D: .
V: TRBV20-1
CDR3: CSAHRGSPLHF
DNA: TGCAGTGCCCACCGGGGGTCACCCCTCCACTTT

size: .
J: TRBJ2-5
D: .
V: TRBV27
CDR3: CASSTRSGKNQETQYF
DNA: TGTGCCAGCAGTACCCGATCGGGGAAAAACCAAGAGACCCAGTACTTC

size: .
J: TRBJ1-4
D: .
V: TRBV5-1
CDR3: CASSRDGTTNEKLFF
DNA: TGCGCCAGCAGCCGGGACGGTACAACTAATGAAAAACTGTTTTTT

size: many
J: TRBJ2-2
D: .
V: TRBV27
CDR3: CASSPTPPGGELFF
DNA: TGTGCCAGCAGTCCCACGCCGCCGGGCGGGGAGCTGTTTTTT

size: few
J: TRBJ2-7
D: TRBD1
V: TRBV29-1
CDR3: CSAQDRGFYEQYF
DNA: TGCAGCGCCCAGGACAGGGGCTTTTACGAGCAGTACTTC